The 26 T cell receptor beta chains below all came from one sample that was sequenced in a study of T-cell reconstitution after alpha-beta-depleted transplantation in children. Library preparation (for TCRbeta) was performed with unique molecular identifiers. TCRdb re-called the PCR reads with MiXCR, one entry per CDR3 protein. The sample contains about 5,900 distinct CDR3 sequences, 15% to 19% of which appear only once. The specimen was PBMCs, mostly from graft donor cells, collected 180 days after TCRalphabeta/CD19-depleted stem cell transplant. The source of these receptors is a patient between 2 and 9 years old who had a stem cell transplant for inherited bone marrow failure, so the T cells may come from the graft donor.

The chain links TRBV4-1 to TRBJ2-7; D perhaps matches TRBD2 (6 bases). The V end was cut by 5 bases, the J end by 7 bases, with 15 bases between. The CDR3 runs 13 residues. The germline gives CDR1 MGHRA, CDR2 YSYEKL. Here the CDR3 reads CASSSRGGREQYF. The CDR3 nucleotides are TGCGCCAGCAGCTCCCGAGGAGGGCGTGAGCAGTACTTC.

This clonotype was seen at least ten times. The CDR3 sequence: CASSYFYNEQFF. In nucleotides, the CDR3 is TGTGCCAGCAGCTACTTTTACAATGAGCAGTTCTTC. This rearrangement joins TRBV5-5 to TRBJ2-1, with D unresolved. From germline, CDR1 is SGHKS and CDR2 YYEKEE (reference sequence). V lost 3 bases and J 4 bases, leaving 5 bases between the germline ends. The CDR3 is 12 amino acids. Filled out from reference TRBV5-5 and TRBJ2-1, the complete variable domain reads DAGVTQSPTHLIKTRGQQVTLRCSPISGHKSVSWYQQVLGQGPQFIFQYYEKEERGRGNFPDRFSARQFPNYSSELNVNALLLGDSALYLCASSYFYNEQFFGPGTRLTVL.

With respect to this clonotype: Possible read error: a much larger clone is one base away. J is TRBJ2-1 and V is TRBV7-9; no definite D call. The CDR3 totals 11 residues. The V end lost 8 bases, the J end lost 9 bases, and 11 bases lay between the germline ends. Per germline, CDR1 SEHNR and CDR2 FQNEAQ (reference sequence). As DNA, the CDR3 is TGTGCCAGCCGCGAGGTTGTTGAGCAGTTCTTC. Translating gives CASREVVEQFF.

The table lists this clonotype with many counts. This rearrangement joins TRBV7-9 to TRBJ1-4, with 8 bases that match TRBD1. CDR1 SEHNR and CDR2 FQNEAQ come from the germline V gene (reference sequence). V lost 6 bases and J lost 8; bases outside the gene matches: 5. CDR3 length: 13 residues. CDR3 residues: CASRKTGGEKLFF. CDR3 coding DNA: TGTGCCAGCAGGAAAACAGGGGGGGAAAAACTGTTTTTT.

This clonotype was observed at least ten times. CDR3 protein: CSAKRGTDTQYF. The CDR3 bases are TGCAGTGCTAAGCGGGGCACAGATACGCAGTATTTT. The V call is TRBV20-1, the J call TRBJ2-3, with D perhaps TRBD2 (6 bases). V was trimmed by 4 bases and J by 1 base, leaving 6 bases between them. CDR3 length: 12 amino acids. Germline CDR1 reads DFQATT; CDR2 reads SNEGSKA (reference sequence).

The chain recombines TRBV20-1 with TRBJ2-1; D might be TRBD2 (5 bases). CDR1 is DFQATT and CDR2 is SNEGSKA in the germline V gene (reference sequence). The CDR3 consists of 15 residues. V dropped 0 bases and J dropped 0 bases, with 9 bases sitting between them. In nucleotides, the CDR3 is TGCAGTGCTAGAGATCTAGCCGGCTCCTACAATGAGCAGTTCTTC. It is translated as CSARDLAGSYNEQFF.

This clonotype occurred a few times. The rearrangement uses TRBV18 and TRBJ2-1; 9 bases line up with TRBD2. CDR3 length: 16 amino acids. J gave up 7 bases and V 2 bases, and 9 bases lay outside the gene matches. Germline V lookup: CDR1 KGHSH, CDR2 LQKENI. CDR3 DNA sequence: TGTGCCAGCTCACCATCCGGGACTAGCTTGGGGAATGAGCAGTTCTTC. It is translated as CASSPSGTSLGNEQFF.

This clonotype was counted many times. V gene TRBV7-9 combines with J gene TRBJ2-1, with D perhaps TRBD1 or TRBD2 (5 bases each). This CDR3 is 11 amino acids long. The V gene's germline CDR1 is SEHNR and CDR2 FQNEAQ (reference sequence). Deletions cut 1 base from V and 12 bases from J, with 7 bases between. CDR3 DNA: TGTGCCAGCAGCTTAGGGGGGTCGCAGTTCTTC. Translated, it gives CASSLGGSQFF.

In its sample, this clonotype was seen many times. The chain employs TRBV7-9 and TRBJ1-5; maybe TRBD1 (5 bases). The length of the CDR3 is 13 residues. The germline gives CDR1 SEHNR, CDR2 FQNEAQ (reference sequence). Trimming pared 3 bases from V and 7 bases from J, leaving 10 bases between. The CDR3 nucleotides read TGTGCCAGCAGCTTTTCCAGGGACCAGCCCCAGCATTTT. This encodes CASSFSRDQPQHF. The full variable domain, with the rest looked up from reference TRBV7-9 and TRBJ1-5, is DTGVSQNPRHKITKRGQNVTFRCDPISEHNRLYWYRQTLGQGPEFLTYFQNEAQLEKSRLLSDRFSAERPKGSFSTLEIQRTEQGDSAMYLCASSFSRDQPQHFGDGTRLSIL.

The table lists this clonotype with many counts. The V and J genes are TRBV30 and TRBJ2-3; 7 bases agree with TRBD2. The junction had 10 bases not matched to a gene; V was cut back by 1 base and J by 3 bases. Looked up from germline, CDR1 is GTSNPN and CDR2 is SVGIG (reference sequence). The CDR3 is 16 amino acids. CDR3 coding DNA: TGTGCCTGGAGTGCCCAGTGGGCGGGAGATACAGATACGCAGTATTTT. Its protein is CAWSAQWAGDTDTQYF.

At least ten counts were recorded for this clonotype. The genes are TRBV20-1 and TRBJ1-5; D is unclear. Germline V lookup: CDR1 DFQATT, CDR2 SNEGSKA (reference sequence). The CDR3 totals 12 residues. V shed 1 base and J shed 4 bases, with 5 bases lying between them. The CDR3 here is CSARAPNQPQHF. CDR3 sequence (DNA): TGCAGTGCTAGAGCCCCTAATCAGCCCCAGCATTTT.

This clonotype was counted at least ten times. This rearrangement joins TRBV24-1 to TRBJ1-5; 8 bases are a match to TRBD1. Germline lookup yields CDR1 KGHDR and CDR2 SFDVKD. The CDR3 is 14 residues long. J gave up 6 bases and V 4 bases, and 4 bases lay outside the gene matches. In DNA, the CDR3 is TGTGCCACCAGTGACTCGACAGGGGTTCAGCCCCAGCATTTT. It yields the protein CATSDSTGVQPQHF.

This clonotype was detected ten times or more. The chain combines TRBV20-1 with TRBJ2-7; D is possibly TRBD2 (6 bases). The length of the CDR3 is 12 residues. CDR1 and CDR2 from the germline V gene are DFQATT and SNEGSKA (reference sequence). Trimming took off 1 base at V and 9 bases at J, with 13 bases between the two ends. CDR3 DNA: TGCAGTGCTAGAGTTACGGGAGCCCCGCAGTACTTC. This codes for CSARVTGAPQYF.

This clonotype was counted at least ten times. The chain employs TRBV6-2 or TRBV6-3 and TRBJ2-3; no definite D call. Trimming cost V 5 bases and J 14 bases, with 20 bases left between them. Per the germline V gene, CDR1 is MNHEY and CDR2 is SVGEGT. CDR3 size: 13 residues. CDR3 DNA sequence: TGTGCCAGCAGTCCCCACAGCGTAGCACTGGGGTATTTT. It encodes CASSPHSVALGYF.

The V and J genes are TRBV20-1 and TRBJ2-1, with a possible D match to TRBD1 (6 bases). Between the trimmed V and J ends, which lost 0 bases and 8 bases, there was a span of 11 bases. The CDR3 spans 13 residues. The germline CDR1 and CDR2 sequences are DFQATT and SNEGSKA (reference sequence). The CDR3 is CSARDGRGDEQFF. CDR3 nucleotides: TGCAGTGCTAGAGATGGCAGGGGAGATGAGCAGTTCTTC.

This clonotype was seen ten or more times. The genes are TRBV4-1 and TRBJ2-5; 9 bases line up with TRBD1. The CDR3 is made up of 18 amino acids. Unmatched junction bases numbered 14, after V lost 2 bases and J lost 4 bases. CDR1 and CDR2 (germline): MGHRA, YSYEKL. The CDR3 is CASSQIQGGQGRRETQYF. CDR3 DNA: TGCGCCAGCAGCCAAATACAAGGTGGACAGGGGAGGCGAGAGACCCAGTACTTC.

There are many counts of this clonotype. The chain recombines TRBV7-9 with TRBJ2-3; D call uncertain. Germline values: CDR1 SEHNR, CDR2 FQNEAQ (reference sequence). V lost 1 base to trimming and J lost 0 bases, with 14 bases between them. This CDR3 has 17 amino acids. The CDR3, as DNA: TGTGCCAGCAGCTTAGGTGACGGACCGAAGAGCACAGATACGCAGTATTTT. It codes for CASSLGDGPKSTDTQYF.

This clonotype was recorded at least ten times. V and J are TRBV29-1 and TRBJ2-5; D not resolved. The CDR3 loop spans 14 amino acids. Trimming removed 0 bases at V and 5 bases at J, with 13 bases between. Germline CDR1 reads SQVTM; CDR2 reads ANQGSEA. This chain's CDR3 is CSVEDLFLRETQYF. The CDR3 DNA sequence: TGCAGCGTTGAAGATCTTTTTTTAAGGGAGACCCAGTACTTC.

This clonotype was seen many times. The genes are TRBV9 and TRBJ1-5; no clear D. Germline values: CDR1 SGDLS, CDR2 YYNGEE. This CDR3 region has 13 residues. V was pared by 0 bases and J by 0 bases, with 1 base between. The CDR3 nucleotides are TGTGCCAGCAGCGTAGGTAGCAATCAGCCCCAGCATTTT. Translating gives CASSVGSNQPQHF.

On this clonotype itself: Since no conserved phenylalanine or tryptophan closes the CDR3, a read error is the likely cause. V usage is TRBV20-1 and J usage is TRBJ2-1; D might be TRBD2 (6 bases). This CDR3 is 13 amino acids long. Germline CDR1 and CDR2: DFQATT and SNEGSKA (reference sequence). The CDR3, as DNA: TGCAGTGTACTAGCCCCCGGCCACAATGACCAGTTCTTA. Translating gives CSVLAPGHNDQFL.

This clonotype has at least ten counts. The chain joins TRBV4-3 to TRBJ2-3; 9 bases align to TRBD2. CDR3 length equals 14 residues. Germline CDR1 is LGHNA and CDR2 is YSLEER. J gave up 6 bases and V 1 base, and 2 bases lay outside the gene matches. CDR3 bases: TGCGCCAGCAGCCAAGTAGCGGGAGAGGATACGCAGTATTTT. Residues: CASSQVAGEDTQYF.

This clonotype was detected many times. The chain employs TRBV5-1 and TRBJ2-2, with 7 nucleotides matching TRBD2. Germline V gene lookup returns CDR1 SGHRS and CDR2 YFSETQ. The length of the CDR3 is 14 residues. The J segment lost 1 base and the V segment lost 3 bases, leaving 0 bases of the junction unmatched. This CDR3 reads CASSSSGNTGELFF. The CDR3 nucleotides are TGCGCCAGCAGCTCTAGCGGGAACACCGGGGAGCTGTTTTTT.

This clonotype has a count of ten or more. The J gene is TRBJ2-3, the V gene TRBV12-3 or TRBV12-4, with 12 bases lining up with TRBD2. Germline trimming cut 5 bases from V and 3 bases from J; bases unmatched to any gene: 6. The CDR3 totals 16 residues. CDR3 in amino acids: CASSRRLAGETDTQYF. CDR3 sequence (DNA): TGTGCCAGCAGTCGAAGACTAGCGGGAGAAACAGATACGCAGTATTTT.

This clonotype was detected ten times or more. An end of the junction does not agree with germline; a read error may underlie this. V is TRBV20-1 and J is TRBJ1-2, with 9 nucleotides matching TRBD1. Germline V gives CDR1 DFQATT, CDR2 SNEGSKA (reference sequence). This CDR3 has 14 residues. The CDR3 DNA sequence: TGCAGAGCTAACCTACAGGGGGCGTTAGTTGGCTACACCTTC. Protein sequence: CRANLQGALVGYTF.

Ten or more counts support this clonotype. The V and J genes are TRBV7-9 and TRBJ2-1; 7 bases agree with TRBD2. Germline V gene data show CDR1 as SEHNR and CDR2 as FQNEAQ (reference sequence). The CDR3 length is 15 residues. The V and J ends lost 0 bases and 8 bases, in that order; junction bases with no gene match: 7. The CDR3 region has the DNA TGTGCCAGCAGCTTAGCGCTGTCAGGGAGGGATGAGCAGTTCTTC. This sequence encodes CASSLALSGRDEQFF. Drawing the rest from reference TRBV7-9 and TRBJ2-1, the complete variable domain is DTGVSQNPRHKITKRGQNVTFRCDPISEHNRLYWYRQTLGQGPEFLTYFQNEAQLEKSRLLSDRFSAERPKGSFSTLEIQRTEQGDSAMYLCASSLALSGRDEQFFGPGTRLTVL.

Ten or more counts support this clonotype. The rearrangement links TRBV13 to TRBJ2-7; D is unclear. Trimming pared 0 bases from V and 5 bases from J, leaving 20 bases between. Germline V gives CDR1 PRHDT, CDR2 FYEKMQ (reference sequence). The CDR3 is made up of 17 amino acids. The CDR3 nucleotides read TGTGCCAGCAGCTTAGGCCCGTACAAGACCCCCTCGGACGAGCAGTACTTC. Its protein is CASSLGPYKTPSDEQYF.